This T cell receptor (beta chain) originates from a study of cytomegalovirus exposure and HLA in healthy donors. Study-level results: Reports described diagnosis of cytomegalovirus status by the classifier as highly specific and sensitive.

To note about this clone: Its specificity is unknown.

The PCR had 60 Vbeta and 13 Jbeta primers. Sequencing used immunoSEQ multiplex PCR; TCRdb keeps in-frame clones, though not all of them. This table holds roughly 260,000 clones, around four fifths found once. The CDR3 contains 16 residues. Per the germline V gene, CDR1 is SEHNR and CDR2 is FQNEAQ (reference sequence). J lost 0 bases, V lost 5 bases, and 7 bases had no gene match. The chain recombines TRBV7-9 with TRBJ1-5; TRBD1 matches 7 bases. The source is a middle-aged woman in good health and CMV-seropositive. The sequenced material came from PBMCs. This CDR3 is CASSPGTAISNQPQHF. CDR3 in DNA: TGTGCCAGCAGCCCCGGGACAGCTATTAGCAATCAGCCCCAGCATTTT.